A selection of T cell receptor beta chains follows, all from one sample in a study of OX40 agonist ivuxolimab in advanced cancers. Here immunoSEQ multiplex PCR was the method, and the copy in TCRdb shows in-frame clones only, minus some. The sample has around 40,000 clones, 85% to 90% seen once; the top ten hold about an eighth. The material was CD4+ or CD8+ T cells sorted from blood, obtained in a trial of the OX40 agonist ivuxolimab. The receptor set was obtained from an adult with an advanced solid tumor such as melanoma, head and neck, liver or kidney cancer. CDR3s include the opening cysteine and the closing phenylalanine or tryptophan. The D gene is left open where the match is weak. The size entry is marked missing in some rows and otherwise reads once, few, many or a size class.

v_gene	d_gene	abundance	j_gene	CDR3nt	CDR3aa
TRBV25-1	.	.	TRBJ2-7	TGTGCCACCTCCATTTCCTACGAGCAGTACTTC	CATSISYEQYF
TRBV5-1	.	.	TRBJ2-5	TGCGCCAGCAGCTTGGGGCCGCTCGAGGAGACCCAGTACTTC	CASSLGPLEETQYF
TRBV2	TRBD1	once	TRBJ1-2	TGTGCCAGCAGTGAAGCGATGAGGGGGCCAGGCTATGGCTACACCTTC	CASSEAMRGPGYGYTF
TRBV25-1	.	.	TRBJ1-2	TGTGCCAGCAGTGGGTCAGCCGACTATGGCTACACCTTC	CASSGSADYGYTF
TRBV7-9	.	.	TRBJ1-1	TGTGCCAGCAGCTTAGGACAGAACACTGAAGCTTTCTTT	CASSLGQNTEAFF
TRBV13	TRBD1	.	TRBJ2-4	TGTGCCAGCAGCTTCAGGGGGGCCAAAAACATTCAGTACTTC	CASSFRGAKNIQYF
TRBV7-6	TRBD1	few	TRBJ1-1	TGTGCCAGCGCACAGGGGGCGGGCACTGAAGCTTTCTTT	CASAQGAGTEAFF
TRBV6-6	.	.	TRBJ1-2	TGTGCCAGCAGTTACCGGCCGGAAATCAACGGTTATGGCTACACCTTC	CASSYRPEINGYGYTF
TRBV27	.	.	TRBJ2-7	TGTGCCAGCAGTTTAGCCGGGTCCTACGAGCAGTACTTC	CASSLAGSYEQYF
TRBV7-2	TRBD2	.	TRBJ2-3	TGTGCCAGCAGCAAAGGGACTAGCTCGACAGATACGCAGTATTTT	CASSKGTSSTDTQYF
TRBV7-2	.	.	TRBJ1-5	TGTGCCAGCAGCTTGGGGGGTGGAACCAGGCAGCCCCAGCATTTT	CASSLGGGTRQPQHF
TRBV28	TRBD1	few	TRBJ2-2	TGTGCCAGCAGTCTACAGGGGGCGTGGGGGGAGCTGTTTTTT	CASSLQGAWGELFF
TRBV28	.	.	TRBJ2-5	TGTGCCAGCAGTTTGCCGGCAGAACAAGAGACCCAGTACTTC	CASSLPAEQETQYF
TRBV6-1	.	.	TRBJ1-2	TGTGCCAGCACCCCGGGCGGGGGGGCTAGCTATGGCTACACCTTC	CASTPGGGASYGYTF
TRBV6-9	.	.	TRBJ2-1	TGTGCCAGCAGTTACCTCCACAATGAGCAGTTCTTC	CASSYLHNEQFF
TRBV2	.	.	TRBJ1-5	TGTGCCAGCAGTGAGCGGGCCGGGGTTAGCAATCAGCCCCAGCATTTT	CASSERAGVSNQPQHF
TRBV7-8	.	.	TRBJ2-7	TGTGCCAGCAGCTTAGACGACGCAGGGTCTTACTACTACGAGCAGTACTTC	CASSLDDAGSYYYEQYF
TRBV6-6	TRBD2	.	TRBJ2-1	TGTGCCACCCTCTCGGGGGGTGAGCAGTTCTTC	CATLSGGEQFF
TRBV4-1	.	.	TRBJ2-2	TGCGCCAGCAGCCAAGAGGCAGGGAACACCGGGGAGCTGTTTTTT	CASSQEAGNTGELFF
TRBV19	.	once	TRBJ1-1	TGTGCCAGTAGTATTAGCGGCAGGGTGAACACTGAAGCTTTCTTT	CASSISGRVNTEAFF